This T cell receptor beta chain was recovered during a study of blood T cells in healthy people across ages. Whole-study findings and limits: Because donor CMV status was unknown, expanded clonotype changes were possibly confounded.

A remark on this clonotype: The target antigen is unknown.

The CDR3 is made up of 13 amino acids. Germline CDR1 is SGHRS and CDR2 is YFSETQ. Trimming stripped 3 bases from V and 3 bases from J, with 10 bases between. Through a sample-barcoded 5' primer and a J-beta primer mix, a second PCR was run for about 6 to 11 cycles. TCRdb re-called the 5' RACE reads through MiXCR, storing one row per CDR3 protein. The table includes over 1,200,000 distinct CDR3 sequences, 55% to 75% detected once. The sample comprised blood. The sequence was obtained from a man aged 18 to 30 in good health. The chain has TRBV5-1 and TRBJ2-7; D may be TRBD1 (5 bases). The CDR3 protein is CASSWGTYYEQYF. The CDR3 bases are TGCGCCAGCAGCTGGGGCACCTACTACGAGCAGTACTTC. Supplemented by reference TRBV5-1 and TRBJ2-7, the full variable domain reads KAGVTQTPRYLIKTRGQQVTLSCSPISGHRSVSWYQQTPGQGLQFLFEYFSETQRNKGNFPGRFSGRQFSNSRSEMNVSTLELGDSALYLCASSWGTYYEQYFGPGTRLTVT.